This TCR beta chain stems from a study of cytomegalovirus exposure and HLA in healthy donors. About this clone itself: Its antigen is as yet unknown.

Study results and caveats: The study flagged some 170 TCR beta chains as cytomegalovirus-associated.

Germline V gene data show CDR1 as SQVTM and CDR2 as ANQGSEA. This CDR3 comprises 14 residues. Trimming shortened V by 2 bases and J by 7 bases, and 17 bases separated the two germline ends. The protocol was immunoSEQ multiplex PCR, while the TCRdb copy is restricted to in-frame clones and leaves out a portion. The table shows 200,000 to 250,000 clones, with roughly 83% occurring only once. The sequence was obtained from a woman aged 18-30 years in good health and CMV-seronegative. The sequenced sample consisted of PBMCs. The chain employs TRBV29-1 and TRBJ2-5, with D perhaps matching TRBD1 or TRBD2 (7 bases each). The CDR3 region is CSVESGTDPRTQYF. The CDR3 DNA follows: TGCAGCGTTGAAAGCGGGACAGATCCAAGGACCCAGTACTTC.